One and the same sample provided the 19 T cell receptor beta chains below, sequenced in a study of blood T cell repertoires in COVID-19. Repertoires were generated with immunoSEQ multiplex PCR, while TCRdb's copy carries only in-frame clones and drops some. Found here are roughly 290,000 clones, about 89% of them singletons; the top ten hold around 12%. Material for sequencing was peripheral blood. The receptors come from an older woman with acute or convalescent COVID-19.

The CDR3 region has the DNA TGTGCCAGCAGTTTAGCAGGGCAGGCAAACGTCCTGACTTTC. Translated, it gives CASSLAGQANVLTF. The chain has TRBV28 and TRBJ2-6; maybe TRBD1 (5 bases). Trimming removed 2 bases at V and 10 bases at J, with 12 bases between. The germline CDR1 and CDR2 sequences are MDHEN and SYDVKM. This CDR3 is built from 14 residues.

The chain employs TRBV5-1 and TRBJ2-7; D is perhaps TRBD1 (6 bases). V lost 4 bases and J lost 4, with 15 bases in between. Germline V lookup: CDR1 SGHRS, CDR2 YFSETQ. This CDR3 has 14 residues. CDR3 in amino acids: CASSPSDSLYEQYF. The CDR3 DNA reads TGCGCCAGCAGCCCGTCGGACAGCCTGTACGAGCAGTACTTC.

The chain combines TRBV4-1 with TRBJ1-1; perhaps TRBD1 as D (5 bases). Germline V gives CDR1 MGHRA, CDR2 YSYEKL. V lost 0 bases to trimming and J lost 1 base, with 15 bases between them. This CDR3 comprises 17 residues. CDR3 in amino acids: CASSQDQGGWQNTEAFF. DNA of the CDR3: TGCGCCAGCAGCCAAGATCAGGGAGGCTGGCAGAACACTGAAGCTTTCTTT.

The chain joins TRBV2 to TRBJ1-2, with no clear D. Trimming pared 10 bases from V and 1 base from J, leaving 13 bases between. Germline loops: CDR1 SNHLY, CDR2 FYNNEI. The CDR3 sequence is 13 residues long. Written as DNA, the CDR3 is TGTGCCACCTCCAAAGACATTAACTATGGCTACACCTTC. It encodes CATSKDINYGYTF.

The chain has TRBV15 and TRBJ2-5; D is possibly TRBD2 (5 bases). The CDR3 length is 13 residues. Trimming cost V 2 bases and J 9 bases, with 13 bases left between them. CDR1 LNHNV and CDR2 YYDKDF come from the germline V gene (reference sequence). The CDR3 DNA reads TGTGCCACCAGCAGAACTTGGGAGTCTCCCCAGTACTTC. Translation gives CATSRTWESPQYF.

This clone was recorded a few times. The V call is TRBV6-5, the J call TRBJ1-5; 9 bases align to TRBD1. CDR1 is MNHEY and CDR2 is SVGAGI in the germline V gene. Trimming took 4 bases from V and 5 from J; bases not matched to a gene: 3. The CDR3 contains 14 residues. The CDR3 DNA reads as TGTGCCAGCAGTTGGACAGGGGCAGATCAGCCCCAGCATTTT. Protein product: CASSWTGADQPQHF.

This clone was detected only a few times. The rearrangement links TRBV28 to TRBJ2-2; 11 nucleotides agree with TRBD1. This CDR3 is built from 16 residues. The junction had 5 bases not matched to a gene; V was cut back by 2 bases and J by 6 bases. The V gene's germline CDR1 is MDHEN and CDR2 SYDVKM. The CDR3 is CASSLRDRGLSGELFF. In nucleotides, the CDR3 is TGTGCCAGCAGTTTAAGGGACAGGGGGTTGTCCGGGGAGCTGTTTTTT.

The CDR3 region is CASSQEKHWDIDEKLFF. Here the CDR3 DNA reads TGTGCCAGCAGCCAAGAAAAACACTGGGACATAGATGAAAAACTGTTTTTT. The V and J genes are TRBV4-2 and TRBJ1-4; TRBD1 might be the D (6 bases). Trimming stripped 0 bases from V and 6 bases from J, with 17 bases between. This CDR3 is built from 17 residues. CDR1 is LGHNA, CDR2 YNFKEQ, per germline.

The gene calls are TRBV18 and TRBJ2-7; TRBD1 might be the D (6 bases). Germline values: CDR1 KGHSH, CDR2 LQKENI. Trimming left V 0 bases short and J 5 bases short, with 14 bases between. The CDR3 contains 15 residues. CDR3 sequence reads: CASSPPNRERNEQYF. The DNA for the CDR3 is TGTGCCAGCTCACCACCGAACAGGGAAAGAAACGAGCAGTACTTC.

CDR3 residues: CASSPLWRASYNEQFF. As DNA, the CDR3 is TGTGCCAGCAGTCCGCTTTGGAGAGCCTCCTACAATGAGCAGTTCTTC. The chain has TRBV28 and TRBJ2-1; D is unresolved. Germline V CDR1 and CDR2: MDHEN, SYDVKM. Trimming pared 5 bases from V and 0 bases from J, leaving 14 bases between. CDR3 size: 16 residues.

The chain links TRBV27 to TRBJ1-1, with unresolved D. The V and J ends lost 1 base and 0 bases respectively, with 9 bases between them. The CDR3 totals 15 residues. CDR1 and CDR2 from the germline V gene are MNHEY and SMNVEV (reference sequence). CDR3 nucleotide sequence: TGTGCCAGCAGTTTATATGGTTACATGAACACTGAAGCTTTCTTT. The encoded protein is CASSLYGYMNTEAFF.

The chain combines TRBV5-4 with TRBJ1-2; D is unclear. V was pared by 4 bases and J by 4 bases, with 8 bases between. Germline CDR1 reads SGHNT; CDR2 reads YYREEE (reference sequence). CDR3 length: 12 residues. CDR3 residues: CASSAPSYGYTF. The DNA of the CDR3 is TGTGCCAGCAGCGCTCCGAGCTATGGCTACACCTTC.

The V and J genes are TRBV15 and TRBJ1-2; possibly TRBD1 for D (5 bases). V dropped 5 bases and J dropped 8 bases, with 21 bases sitting between them. The CDR3 is made up of 15 amino acids. Germline assignment: CDR1 LNHNV and CDR2 YYDKDF (reference sequence). The CDR3, as DNA: TGTGCCACCAGCTCCCCCAGGGTCCGCCTGGCAGGCTACACCTTC. It encodes CATSSPRVRLAGYTF.

The chain uses TRBV10-3 and TRBJ1-5, with 7 bases fitting TRBD1. The CDR3 has 16 amino acids. Germline CDR1 ENHRY, CDR2 SYGVKD. The V segment lost 10 bases and the J segment 2 bases; nucleotides outside the gene matches: 14. The DNA of the CDR3 is TGTGCCACGCAGCGCAACCTCGACAGGGGCAATCAGCCCCAGCATTTT. Its protein is CATQRNLDRGNQPQHF.

The gene calls are TRBV28 and TRBJ1-5; 9 nucleotides line up with TRBD1. The V segment lost 11 bases and the J segment 6 bases; nucleotides outside the gene matches: 5. The CDR3 runs to 12 residues. CDR1 and CDR2 (germline): MDHEN, SYDVKM. CDR3 sequence (DNA): TGTGCCCAGGGACAGGGATCTCAGCCCCAGCATTTT. Its translation is CAQGQGSQPQHF. Looking up the rest from reference TRBV28 and TRBJ1-5 gives the full variable domain: DVKVTQSSRYLVKRTGEKVFLECVQDMDHENMFWYRQDPGLGLRLIYFSYDVKMKEKGDIPEGYSVSREKKERFSLILESASTNQTSMYLCAQGQGSQPQHFGDGTRLSIL.

This rearrangement joins TRBV9 to TRBJ2-1, with D tentatively TRBD1 (6 bases). Germline values: CDR1 SGDLS, CDR2 YYNGEE. V dropped 3 bases and J dropped 8 bases, with 18 bases sitting between them. This CDR3 comprises 15 residues. CDR3 nucleotides: TGTGCCAGCAGCGCCATAACGAGGGGGACGGATGAGCAGTTCTTC. Residues: CASSAITRGTDEQFF.

This clone showed up just a few times. V and J are TRBV5-1 and TRBJ2-1; 10 bases are shared with TRBD2. V gave up 4 bases and J gave up 7 bases; unmatched junction bases: 20. This CDR3 comprises 19 residues. Germline V lookup: CDR1 SGHRS, CDR2 YFSETQ. CDR3 in DNA: TGCGCCAGCAGCCGGGGATTAGCGGGGGGCGGTGGGCCTAGGAATGAGCAGTTCTTC. Amino acids: CASSRGLAGGGGPRNEQFF.

The rearrangement links TRBV5-4 to TRBJ2-1, with 13 bases aligning to TRBD2. This CDR3 contains 15 residues. With V trimmed by 0 bases and J by 9 bases, 3 bases remained unmatched. CDR1 SGHNT and CDR2 YYREEE come from the germline V gene (reference sequence). This CDR3 reads CASSLGLAGGSEQFF. In nucleotides, the CDR3 is TGTGCCAGCAGCTTGGGACTAGCGGGAGGATCTGAGCAGTTCTTC.

This clone came up once. The chain links TRBV7-9 to TRBJ1-2; no reliable D call. Germline V gives CDR1 SEHNR, CDR2 FQNEAQ (reference sequence). The ends were cut back, 0 bases at V and 14 bases at J, with 4 bases in the middle. This CDR3 region has 9 residues. This chain's CDR3 is CASSLASTF. The CDR3 DNA reads TGTGCCAGCAGCTTAGCATCGACCTTC.